The T cell receptor (beta chain) described here comes from a study of T-cell memory formation after mild COVID-19. As for the study in general: TCR clusters largely stayed donor specific.

TCRdb reprocessed the 5' RACE reads with MiXCR, giving one entry per CDR3 protein. This table has hundreds of thousands of distinct CDR3 sequences, around 20% appearing once. Study-level findings and limits: The study detected some responding clones in pre-infection memory, suggesting cross-reactive memory joined. For contracting clones, CD4+ ones sat mainly in CM and EM, CD8+ in EMRA. CD4/CD8 balance characterized clones contracting day 15 to 85, and CD4+ skew characterized later expanders.

Note on this clonotype: What it recognizes is unknown.

Germline loops: CDR1 SGHRS, CDR2 YFSETQ. The CDR3 covers 14 residues. V was cut by 2 bases and J by 1 base, with 10 bases left in between. Sequences were obtained from PBMCs or a T cell subset sorted from them (not recorded which). This sequence was found in an adult woman who had mild COVID-19 (a few samples of this study predate the infection). Cell type and time point are not known. The chain has TRBV5-1 and TRBJ2-7; D is undetermined. The CDR3 DNA sequence: TGCGCCAGCAGCTTAGAAGACCCGTCCTACGAGCAGTACTTC. This sequence encodes CASSLEDPSYEQYF.